What follows are 26 T cell receptor beta chains derived from one specimen sequenced in a study listed by TCRdb under 2016. Libraries came from RT-PCR. Sequenced on an Illumina MiSeq. In TCRdb, the public reads were trimmed at Q25 with fastp and aligned with MiXCR, with productive beta chains retained. Records with the same CDR3 protein are collapsed into one entry carrying the most frequent genes and DNA. The sample table contains approximately 720,000 distinct CDR3 sequences; only one count was recorded for 14% of them. Roughly 3.6% of the sample rests with the top ten. Sequences were obtained from memory CD4+ T cells from blood. The receptors originated from a female donor in good health, serving as a healthy control.

The rearrangement uses TRBV9 and TRBJ2-5; 8 bases map to TRBD2. After removal of 0 bases from V and 4 bases from J, the junction contained 8 bases not matched to a gene. From germline, CDR1 is SGDLS and CDR2 YYNGEE. This CDR3 has 16 amino acids. The CDR3 sequence is CASSVAALAGRETQYF. CDR3 DNA sequence: TGTGCCAGCAGCGTAGCGGCGCTAGCGGGTAGAGAGACCCAGTACTTC.

In this sample, this clonotype turned up a few times. The chain has TRBV5-1 and TRBJ1-4; no reliable D call. V was shortened by 0 bases and J by 5 bases, with 8 bases between the two germline ends. The germline CDR1 and CDR2 sequences are SGHRS and YFSETQ. The CDR3 extends over 14 amino acids. The CDR3 here is CASSLGVENEKLFF. CDR3 coding DNA: TGCGCCAGCAGCTTGGGGGTGGAGAATGAAAAACTGTTTTTT. Looking up the rest from reference TRBV5-1 and TRBJ1-4 gives the full variable domain: KAGVTQTPRYLIKTRGQQVTLSCSPISGHRSVSWYQQTPGQGLQFLFEYFSETQRNKGNFPGRFSGRQFSNSRSEMNVSTLELGDSALYLCASSLGVENEKLFFGSGTQLSVL.

This clonotype showed up just a few times. The genes are TRBV28 and TRBJ2-1; 7 bases align to TRBD2. This CDR3 spans 14 amino acids. Germline trimming cut 6 bases from V and 5 bases from J; bases unmatched to any gene: 7. From germline, CDR1 is MDHEN and CDR2 SYDVKM. The CDR3 nucleotides are TGTGCCAGCAGGACCGGGACTATTCACAATGAGCAGTTCTTC. The encoded protein is CASRTGTIHNEQFF.

This clonotype was observed at least ten times. The rearrangement links TRBV5-6 to TRBJ1-5; weak D call: TRBD1 (5 bases). From germline, CDR1 is SGHDT and CDR2 YYEEEE. Trimming left V 0 bases short and J 7 bases short, with 8 bases between. The CDR3 runs 13 residues. CDR3 sequence reads: CASSLGTTQPQHF. The CDR3 DNA sequence: TGTGCCAGCAGCTTGGGGACAACACAGCCCCAGCATTTT.

This chain joins TRBV5-8 and TRBJ2-1, with TRBD1 matching 8 bases. Trimming took 6 bases from V and 4 from J; bases not matched to a gene: 9. The CDR3 spans 15 residues. Per the germline V gene, CDR1 is SGHTS and CDR2 is YDEGEE. CDR3 sequence (DNA): TGTGCCAGCAACCACGGACAGGGTTCGTACAATGAGCAGTTCTTC. It codes for CASNHGQGSYNEQFF.

This clonotype was observed a few times. Here the CDR3 DNA reads TGTGCCACTCAGACAGGCTACGAGCAGTACTTC. Translation: CATQTGYEQYF. The chain uses TRBV28 and TRBJ2-7, with D tentatively TRBD1 (6 bases). V lost 10 bases to trimming and J lost 3 bases, with 10 bases between them. Germline V gene sequence: CDR1 MDHEN, CDR2 SYDVKM. The CDR3 has 11 residues.

The chain has TRBV6-2 or TRBV6-3 and TRBJ2-7; 7 positions agree with TRBD1. The CDR3 runs to 16 residues. The trim removed 2 bases at V and 0 bases at J, leaving 7 bases unmatched. The germline V gene has CDR1 MNHEY and CDR2 SVGEGT. CDR3 residues: CASSYPSRDSSYEQYF. The CDR3 coding sequence is TGTGCCAGCAGTTACCCCAGCCGGGACAGCTCCTACGAGCAGTACTTC.

This clonotype was detected ten times or more. The rearrangement links TRBV7-9 to TRBJ1-1; 9 positions match TRBD1. With V trimmed by 4 bases and J by 5 bases, 11 bases remained unmatched. From germline, CDR1 is SEHNR and CDR2 FQNEAQ (reference sequence). The CDR3 spans 16 residues. In DNA form, the CDR3 reads TGTGCCAGCAGCTCACCGACCGGGACAGGGATAACTGAAGCTTTCTTT. Its protein is CASSSPTGTGITEAFF.

There are a few counts of this clonotype. The rearrangement uses TRBV5-1 and TRBJ2-2, with a weak D call TRBD2 (7 bases). The V gene lost 7 bases and the J gene lost 1 base, with 17 bases spanning the gap. The CDR3 consists of 16 residues. Germline V lookup: CDR1 SGHRS, CDR2 YFSETQ. The CDR3 DNA reads as TGCGCCAGCCTAGGGGGGGGTGACTGGAACACCGGGGAGCTGTTTTTT. Residues: CASLGGGDWNTGELFF.

In this sample, this clonotype turned up a few times. V and J are TRBV7-8 and TRBJ2-3; D is ambiguous. CDR1 is SGHVS and CDR2 is FQNEAQ in the germline V gene. CDR3 length: 14 residues. Trimming left V 5 bases short and J 1 base short, with 10 bases between. The DNA of the CDR3 is TGTGCCAGCAGCGGTGGAACGGGCACAGATACGCAGTATTTT. This gives the protein CASSGGTGTDTQYF.

The rearrangement joins TRBV20-1 to TRBJ1-1; 7 nucleotides agree with TRBD1. V dropped 6 bases and J dropped 6; count of bases not matched to a gene: 10. The CDR3 is 13 residues long. CDR1 and CDR2 from the germline V gene are DFQATT and SNEGSKA (reference sequence). CDR3 sequence (DNA): TGCAGTGCCGCACAGGGGAGGGGGTCTGAAGCTTTCTTT. Its translation is CSAAQGRGSEAFF.

In this sample, this clonotype turned up a few times. This chain links TRBV20-1 with TRBJ2-7; D may be TRBD1 or TRBD2 (5 bases each). The CDR3 contains 15 residues. Trimming took off 1 base at V and 7 bases at J, with 20 bases between the two ends. Germline CDR1 reads DFQATT; CDR2 reads SNEGSKA (reference sequence). The CDR3 nucleotides read TGCAGTGCTAGAGGCCTGGGACCCTTCCTAGAAGAGCAGTACTTC. Translated, it gives CSARGLGPFLEEQYF.

The table lists this clonotype with many counts. The chain has TRBV6-5 and TRBJ2-1; 7 bases are shared with TRBD2. The CDR3 has 17 amino acids. V lost 1 base, J lost 9 bases, and 15 bases stayed unmatched. CDR1 is MNHEY and CDR2 is SVGAGI in the germline V gene. CDR3 sequence (DNA): TGTGCCAGCAGTTACTGGGAGATGGGGGGAGGGCCACCTGAGCAGTTCTTC. Its translation is CASSYWEMGGGPPEQFF.

This clonotype was counted many times. The J gene is TRBJ2-7, the V gene TRBV7-2; 7 bases fit TRBD2. This CDR3 comprises 14 residues. The junction had 10 bases not matched to a gene; V was cut back by 5 bases and J by 6 bases. Per germline, CDR1 SGHTA and CDR2 FQGNSA. The CDR3 sequence is CASSATTSNREQYF. CDR3 sequence (DNA): TGTGCCAGCAGCGCGACGACTAGCAATCGCGAGCAGTACTTC.

This clonotype was detected ten times or more. V usage is TRBV24-1 and J usage is TRBJ2-3; 8 bases agree with TRBD1. J was trimmed by 4 bases and V by 4 bases; bases with no gene match: 9. Germline loops: CDR1 KGHDR, CDR2 SFDVKD. This CDR3 spans 16 amino acids. CDR3 amino acids: CATSEPGQGAADTQYF. CDR3 coding DNA: TGTGCCACCAGTGAACCCGGACAGGGTGCCGCAGATACGCAGTATTTT.

The chain combines TRBV6-5 with TRBJ2-1, with 7 positions matching TRBD1. The CDR3 extends over 15 amino acids. V shed 6 bases, J shed 3 bases, and the junction held 8 bases outside the gene matches. Germline CDR1 and CDR2: MNHEY and SVGAGI. The CDR3 spells CASSLQGPLYNEQFF. DNA of the CDR3: TGTGCCAGCAGCCTACAGGGGCCCCTCTACAATGAGCAGTTCTTC.

About this clonotype: A clone one base away is much larger, so this may be a read error. The rearrangement links TRBV3-1 to TRBJ2-1; TRBD2 is a possible D gene (5 bases). V was clipped by 6 bases and J by 5 bases, with 11 bases between them. Germline loops: CDR1 LGHDT, CDR2 YNNKEL (reference sequence). The CDR3 length is 13 residues. Here the CDR3 reads CASSLDYDNEQFF. CDR3 bases: TGTGCCAGCAGTTTAGACTACGACAATGAGCAGTTCTTC.

This chain links TRBV11-1 with TRBJ2-3, with D unclear. There are 12 residues in the CDR3. The V end was cut by 5 bases, the J end by 6 bases, with 9 bases between. From germline, CDR1 is SGHAT and CDR2 FQDESV (reference sequence). For the CDR3, the DNA is TGTGCCAGCAGCATACCGGGTGATACGCAGTATTTT. Its protein is CASSIPGDTQYF.

This clonotype was seen only a few times. The V and J genes are TRBV20-1 and TRBJ1-6; D gene unclear. The V gene's germline CDR1 is DFQATT and CDR2 SNEGSKA (reference sequence). The CDR3 contains 15 residues. Trimming removed 3 bases from V and 0 bases from J, with 9 bases in between. The CDR3 nucleotides read TGCAGTGCTAGCCCCGGAAGCTCCTATAATTCACCCCTCCACTTT. This sequence encodes CSASPGSSYNSPLHF.

The table lists this clonotype with a few counts. The chain joins TRBV10-2 to TRBJ2-7; 9 bases match TRBD1. J was trimmed by 4 bases and V by 6 bases; bases with no gene match: 7. The CDR3 extends over 14 amino acids. Germline loops: CDR1 WSHSY, CDR2 SAAADI. The CDR3 sequence is CASRGTGRTYEQYF. The DNA of the CDR3 is TGCGCCAGCAGGGGGACAGGGCGGACGTACGAGCAGTACTTC.

This clonotype was found a few times. The CDR3 loop reads CASSPGTVSVNYGYTF. CDR3 DNA: TGTGCCAGCAGTCCAGGGACGGTTTCGGTAAACTATGGCTACACCTTC. The chain employs TRBV28 and TRBJ1-2, with D perhaps TRBD1 (5 bases). With 5 bases removed from V and 2 bases from J, the gap between germline ends came to 18 bases. CDR1 is MDHEN and CDR2 is SYDVKM in the germline V gene. There are 16 residues in the CDR3.

The chain carries TRBV11-2 and TRBJ2-7, with TRBD1 as a possible D gene (5 bases). CDR3 length: 14 amino acids. Trimming took off 5 bases at V and 3 bases at J, with 14 bases between the two ends. Per germline, CDR1 SGHAT and CDR2 FQNNGV. The CDR3 bases are TGTGCCAGCAGCCCAGGGTCTGCGTTCTACGAGCAGTACTTC. Translation gives CASSPGSAFYEQYF.

The rearrangement links TRBV7-2 to TRBJ2-5; TRBD2 matches 9 bases. The CDR3 is made up of 15 amino acids. Per germline, CDR1 SGHTA and CDR2 FQGNSA. V shed 2 bases, J shed 5 bases, and the junction held 6 bases outside the gene matches. The CDR3, as DNA: TGTGCCAGCAGCTTACAAGCGGGGGGTGGGGAGACCCAGTACTTC. This encodes CASSLQAGGGETQYF.

This chain connects TRBV18 to TRBJ2-7; 7 bases map to TRBD1. V lost 5 bases, J lost 5 bases, and 3 bases stayed unmatched. Germline-derived CDR1 and CDR2 are KGHSH and LQKENI. CDR3 length: 12 residues. DNA for the CDR3: TGTGCCAGCTCATCAGACAGGGACGAGCAGTACTTC. Its translation is CASSSDRDEQYF.

Many counts were recorded for this clonotype. The rearrangement uses TRBV6-5 and TRBJ2-5; maybe TRBD1 (6 bases). V was pared by 5 bases and J by 8 bases, with 12 bases between. The germline V gene encodes CDR1 MNHEY and CDR2 SVGAGI. The CDR3 sequence is 12 residues long. CDR3 sequence (DNA): TGTGCCAGCAGTACCTTAGGGGGAACCCAGTACTTC. Translation: CASSTLGGTQYF.

This CDR3 reads CASSLPELGNIQYF. CDR3 bases: TGTGCCAGCAGCTTACCAGAGCTTGGGAACATTCAGTACTTC. The gene calls are TRBV7-3 and TRBJ2-4; D gene ambiguous. Germline CDR1 is SGHTA and CDR2 is FQGTGA. CDR3 length: 14 amino acids. Deletions cut 2 bases from V and 7 bases from J, with 12 bases between.